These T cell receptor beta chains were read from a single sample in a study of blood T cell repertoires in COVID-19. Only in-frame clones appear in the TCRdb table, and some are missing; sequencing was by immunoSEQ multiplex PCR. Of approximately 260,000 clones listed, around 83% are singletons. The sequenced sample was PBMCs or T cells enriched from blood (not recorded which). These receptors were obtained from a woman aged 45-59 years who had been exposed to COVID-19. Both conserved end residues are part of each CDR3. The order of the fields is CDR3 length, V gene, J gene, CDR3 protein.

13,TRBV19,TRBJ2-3,CASSSGTGGTQYF
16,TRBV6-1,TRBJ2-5,CASSGSPGLGGGTQYF
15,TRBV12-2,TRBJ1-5,CASRLRQQINQPQHF
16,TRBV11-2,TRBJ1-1,CASSLEGGGWWTEAFF
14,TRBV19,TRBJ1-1,CASSLPRENTEAFF
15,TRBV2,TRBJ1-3,CASSGAAGGRDTIYF
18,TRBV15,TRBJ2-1,CATSRDNRRASGFPEQFF
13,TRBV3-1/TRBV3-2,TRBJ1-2,CASSRRGGYGYTF
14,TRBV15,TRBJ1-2,CATSRGGQAGGYTF
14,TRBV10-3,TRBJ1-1,CAISAGTGNTEAFF
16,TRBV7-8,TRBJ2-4,CASSLVGEGEENIQYF
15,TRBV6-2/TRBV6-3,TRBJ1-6,CASSYSRQGSSPLHF
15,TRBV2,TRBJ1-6,CASSGQGAGNSPLHF
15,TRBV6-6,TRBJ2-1,CASSGTGKFYNEQFF
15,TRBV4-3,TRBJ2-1,CASSLLAGGLNEQFF
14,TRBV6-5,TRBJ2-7,CASSYSYPGGVKYF
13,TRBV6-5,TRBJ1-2,CASKETVNTDYTF
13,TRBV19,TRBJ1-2,CASRAGREDGYTF
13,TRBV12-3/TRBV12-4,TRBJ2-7,CASADRASYEQYF
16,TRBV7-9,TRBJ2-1,CASSSPTSRAHHEQFF
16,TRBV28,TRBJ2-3,CASSPGTSGDRDTQYF
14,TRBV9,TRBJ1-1,CASSVSPGVGGAFF
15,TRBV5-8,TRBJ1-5,CASSLTQGGNQPQHF
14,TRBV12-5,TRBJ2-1,CASGTGYSYNEQFF
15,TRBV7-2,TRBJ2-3,CASSLGQFGTDTQYF
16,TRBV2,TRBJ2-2,CASRTRGGAYTGELFF
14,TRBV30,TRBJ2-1,CAWGVVSSYNEQFF
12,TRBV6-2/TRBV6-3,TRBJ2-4,CASSYSGDRIYF
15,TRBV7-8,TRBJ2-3,CASGPAGLPTDTQYF
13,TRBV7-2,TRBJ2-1,CASSSTRGGEQFF
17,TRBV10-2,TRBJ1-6,CASSESKVRVMQSPLHF
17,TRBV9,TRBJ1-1,CASSLAPQPSLNTEAFF
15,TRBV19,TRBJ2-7,CASSMMRTGRNEQYF
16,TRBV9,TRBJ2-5,CASSVDGSGIKETQYF
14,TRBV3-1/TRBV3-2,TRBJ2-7,CASSYGQGRYEQYF
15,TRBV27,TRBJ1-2,CASSSPLTSRAGYTF